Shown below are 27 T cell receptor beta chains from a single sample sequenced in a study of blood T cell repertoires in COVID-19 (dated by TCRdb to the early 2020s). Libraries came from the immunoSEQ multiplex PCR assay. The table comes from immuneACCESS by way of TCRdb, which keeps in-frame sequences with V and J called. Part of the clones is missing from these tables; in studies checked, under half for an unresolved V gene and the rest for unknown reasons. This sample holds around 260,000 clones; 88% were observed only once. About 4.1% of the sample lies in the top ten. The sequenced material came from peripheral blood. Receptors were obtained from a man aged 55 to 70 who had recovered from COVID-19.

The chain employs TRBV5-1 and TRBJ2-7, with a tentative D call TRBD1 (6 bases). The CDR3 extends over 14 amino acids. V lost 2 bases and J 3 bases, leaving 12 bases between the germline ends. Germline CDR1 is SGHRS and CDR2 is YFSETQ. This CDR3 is CASSFRGPDYEQYF. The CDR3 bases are TGCGCCAGCAGCTTCAGGGGACCTGACTACGAGCAGTACTTC.

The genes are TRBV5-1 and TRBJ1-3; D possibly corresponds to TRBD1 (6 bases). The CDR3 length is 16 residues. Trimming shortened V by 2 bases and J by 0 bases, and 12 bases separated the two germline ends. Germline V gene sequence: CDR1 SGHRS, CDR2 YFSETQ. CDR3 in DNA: TGCGCCAGCAGCTTCGGGACACTGACCTCTGGAAACACCATATATTTT. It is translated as CASSFGTLTSGNTIYF.

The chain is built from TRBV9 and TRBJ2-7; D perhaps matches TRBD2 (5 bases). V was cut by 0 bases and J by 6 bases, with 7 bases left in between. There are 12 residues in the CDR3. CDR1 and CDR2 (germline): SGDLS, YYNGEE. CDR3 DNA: TGTGCCAGCAGCGTAGACGAGGGCGAGCAGTACTTC. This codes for CASSVDEGEQYF.

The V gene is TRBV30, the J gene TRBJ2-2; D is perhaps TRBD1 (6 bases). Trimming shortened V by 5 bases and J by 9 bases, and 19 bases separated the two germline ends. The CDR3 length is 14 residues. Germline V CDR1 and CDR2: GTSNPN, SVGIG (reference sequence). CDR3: CAWYSRDTRRELFF. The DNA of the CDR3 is TGTGCCTGGTATTCCCGGGACACTCGCCGGGAGCTGTTTTTT.

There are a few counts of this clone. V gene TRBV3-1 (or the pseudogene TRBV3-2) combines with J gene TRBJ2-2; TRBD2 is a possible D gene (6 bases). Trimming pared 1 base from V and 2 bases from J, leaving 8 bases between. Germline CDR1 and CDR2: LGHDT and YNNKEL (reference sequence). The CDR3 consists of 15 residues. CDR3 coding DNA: TGTGCCAGCAGCCAAGGGACTATCAACACCGGGGAGCTGTTTTTT. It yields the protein CASSQGTINTGELFF.

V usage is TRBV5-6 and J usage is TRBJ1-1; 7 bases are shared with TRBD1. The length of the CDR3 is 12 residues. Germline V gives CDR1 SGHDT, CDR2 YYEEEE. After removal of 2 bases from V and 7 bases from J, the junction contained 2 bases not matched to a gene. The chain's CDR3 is CASSFTGDEAFF. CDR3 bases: TGTGCCAGCAGCTTTACAGGGGATGAAGCTTTCTTT.

The CDR3 reads CASSFYGTSTDTQYF. The CDR3, as DNA: TGTGCCAGCAGTTTCTACGGGACTAGCACAGATACGCAGTATTTT. The chain links TRBV27 to TRBJ2-3; D perhaps matches TRBD2 (6 bases). The CDR3 contains 15 residues. Per the germline V gene, CDR1 is MNHEY and CDR2 is SMNVEV (reference sequence). V lost 3 bases and J 0 bases, leaving 10 bases between the germline ends.

CDR3 sequence reads: CASSIQQNGIGYTF. DNA of the CDR3: TGTGCCAGTAGTATCCAGCAAAACGGGATTGGCTACACCTTC. The chain combines TRBV19 with TRBJ1-2, with D unclear. From germline, CDR1 is LNHDA and CDR2 SQIVND (reference sequence). V lost 3 bases and J lost 7, with 15 bases in between. CDR3 length: 14 amino acids.

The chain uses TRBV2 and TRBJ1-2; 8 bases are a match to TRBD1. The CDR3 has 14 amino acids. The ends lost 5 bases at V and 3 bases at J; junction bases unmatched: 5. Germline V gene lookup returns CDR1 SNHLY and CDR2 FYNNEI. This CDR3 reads CASSNDRGDYGYTF. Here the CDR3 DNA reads TGTGCCAGCAGTAACGACAGGGGAGACTATGGCTACACCTTC.

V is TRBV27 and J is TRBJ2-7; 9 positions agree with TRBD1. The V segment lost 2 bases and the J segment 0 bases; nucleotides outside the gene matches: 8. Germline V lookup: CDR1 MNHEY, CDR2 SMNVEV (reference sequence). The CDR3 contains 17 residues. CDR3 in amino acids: CASSLNGQGPLSYEQYF. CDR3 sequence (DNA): TGTGCCAGCAGTTTAAACGGACAGGGGCCCCTCTCCTACGAGCAGTACTTC.

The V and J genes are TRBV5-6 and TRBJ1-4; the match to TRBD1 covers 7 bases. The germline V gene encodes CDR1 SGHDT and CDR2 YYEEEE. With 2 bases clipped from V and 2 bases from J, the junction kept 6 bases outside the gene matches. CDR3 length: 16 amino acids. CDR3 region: CASSLFRGPTNEKLFF. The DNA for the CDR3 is TGTGCCAGCAGCTTATTTAGGGGGCCCACTAATGAAAAACTGTTTTTT.

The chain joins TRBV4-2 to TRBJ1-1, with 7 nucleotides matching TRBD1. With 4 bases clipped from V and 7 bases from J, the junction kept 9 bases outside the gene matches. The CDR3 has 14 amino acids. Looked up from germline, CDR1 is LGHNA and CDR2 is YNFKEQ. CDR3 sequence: CASSRSGQPDEAFF. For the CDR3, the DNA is TGTGCCAGCAGCCGGTCGGGACAGCCTGATGAAGCTTTCTTT.

The CDR3 reads CASSYQGAGYGYTF. The CDR3 nucleotides read TGTGCCAGCAGTTATCAGGGGGCGGGCTATGGCTACACCTTC. The chain links TRBV2 to TRBJ1-2; 8 nucleotides agree with TRBD1. The germline V gene encodes CDR1 SNHLY and CDR2 FYNNEI. The CDR3 is made up of 14 amino acids. J was trimmed by 4 bases and V by 5 bases; bases with no gene match: 6.

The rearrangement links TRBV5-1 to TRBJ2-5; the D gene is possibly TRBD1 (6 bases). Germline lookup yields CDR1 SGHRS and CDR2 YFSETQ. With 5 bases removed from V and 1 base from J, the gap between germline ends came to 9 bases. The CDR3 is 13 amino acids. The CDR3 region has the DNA TGCGCCAGCAGTCGGACAGTCCAAGAGACCCAGTACTTC. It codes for CASSRTVQETQYF.

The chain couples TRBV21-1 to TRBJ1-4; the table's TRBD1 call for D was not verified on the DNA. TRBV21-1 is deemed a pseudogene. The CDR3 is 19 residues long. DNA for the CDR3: TGTGCCAGCAGCCTCACCCTGGGACACCCGAGGGCAATTAATGAAAAACTGTTTTTT. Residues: CASSLTLGHPRAINEKLFF.

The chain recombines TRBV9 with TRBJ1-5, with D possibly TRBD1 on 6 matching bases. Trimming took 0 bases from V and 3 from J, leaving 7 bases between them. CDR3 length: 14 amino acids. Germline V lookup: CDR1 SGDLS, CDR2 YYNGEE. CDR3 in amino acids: CASSVGDINQPQHF. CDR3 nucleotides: TGTGCCAGCAGCGTAGGGGACATCAATCAGCCCCAGCATTTT.

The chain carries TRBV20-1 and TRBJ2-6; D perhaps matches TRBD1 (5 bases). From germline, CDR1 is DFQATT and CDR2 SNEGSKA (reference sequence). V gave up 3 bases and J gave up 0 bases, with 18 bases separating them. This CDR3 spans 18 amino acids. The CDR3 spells CSASEGSLGLSGANVLTF. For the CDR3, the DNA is TGCAGTGCTAGTGAAGGGTCCCTGGGGCTCTCTGGGGCCAACGTCCTGACTTTC.

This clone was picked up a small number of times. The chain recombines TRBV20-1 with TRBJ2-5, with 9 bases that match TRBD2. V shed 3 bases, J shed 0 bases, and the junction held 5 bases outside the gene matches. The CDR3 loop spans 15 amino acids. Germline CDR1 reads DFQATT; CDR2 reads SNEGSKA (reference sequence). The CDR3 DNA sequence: TGCAGTGCTAGTTGGTCTAGCGGGGACCAAGAGACCCAGTACTTC. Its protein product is CSASWSSGDQETQYF.

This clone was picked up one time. In DNA form, the CDR3 reads TGTGCCAGCAGCCAAGCCGGGAATTGGGCAGATACGCAGTATTTT. Translated: CASSQAGNWADTQYF. The genes are TRBV4-2 and TRBJ2-3, with a weak D call TRBD2 (5 bases). Trimming took off 1 base at V and 4 bases at J, with 12 bases between the two ends. The CDR3 is made up of 15 amino acids. Germline CDR1 reads LGHNA; CDR2 reads YNFKEQ.

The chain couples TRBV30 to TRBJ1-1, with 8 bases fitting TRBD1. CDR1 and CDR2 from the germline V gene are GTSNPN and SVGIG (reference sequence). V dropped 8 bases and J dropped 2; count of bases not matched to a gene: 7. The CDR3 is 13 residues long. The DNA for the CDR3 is TGTGCCGGAGAGACAGGGGCCAACACTGAAGCTTTCTTT. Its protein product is CAGETGANTEAFF.

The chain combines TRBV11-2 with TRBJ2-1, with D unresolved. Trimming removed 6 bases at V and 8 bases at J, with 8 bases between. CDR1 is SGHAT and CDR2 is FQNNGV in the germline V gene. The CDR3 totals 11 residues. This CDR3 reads CASSPADEQFF. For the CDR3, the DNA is TGTGCCAGCAGTCCGGCGGATGAGCAGTTCTTC.

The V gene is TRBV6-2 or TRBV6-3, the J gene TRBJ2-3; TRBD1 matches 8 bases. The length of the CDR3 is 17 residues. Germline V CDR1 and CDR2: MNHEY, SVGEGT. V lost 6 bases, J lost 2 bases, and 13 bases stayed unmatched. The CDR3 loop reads CASSNPRTGWPTDTQYF. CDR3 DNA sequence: TGTGCCAGCAGCAACCCCAGGACAGGGTGGCCCACAGATACGCAGTATTTT.

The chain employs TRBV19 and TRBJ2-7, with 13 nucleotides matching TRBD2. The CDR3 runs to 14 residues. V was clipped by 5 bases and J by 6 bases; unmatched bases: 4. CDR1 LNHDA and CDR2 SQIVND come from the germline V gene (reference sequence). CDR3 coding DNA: TGTGCCAGTAGTTCCCGACTAGCGGGGGGCGAGCAGTACTTC. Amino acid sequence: CASSSRLAGGEQYF.

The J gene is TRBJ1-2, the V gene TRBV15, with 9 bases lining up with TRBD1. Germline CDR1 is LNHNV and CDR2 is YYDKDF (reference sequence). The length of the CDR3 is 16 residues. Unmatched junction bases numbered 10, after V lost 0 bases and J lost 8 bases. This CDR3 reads CATSRDKQGAGGGYTF. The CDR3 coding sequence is TGTGCCACCAGCAGAGACAAACAGGGGGCAGGGGGCGGCTACACCTTC. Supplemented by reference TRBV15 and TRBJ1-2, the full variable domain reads DAMVIQNPRYQVTQFGKPVTLSCSQTLNHNVMYWYQQKSSQAPKLLFHYYDKDFNNEADTPDNFQSRRPNTSFCFLDIRSPGLGDTAMYLCATSRDKQGAGGGYTFGSGTRLTVV.

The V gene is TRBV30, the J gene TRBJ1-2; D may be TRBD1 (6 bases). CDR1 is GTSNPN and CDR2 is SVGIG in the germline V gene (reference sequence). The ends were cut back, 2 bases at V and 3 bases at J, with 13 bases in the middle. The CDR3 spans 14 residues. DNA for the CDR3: TGTGCCTGGAGTAATACAGGGCGGTACTATGGCTACACCTTC. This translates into CAWSNTGRYYGYTF.

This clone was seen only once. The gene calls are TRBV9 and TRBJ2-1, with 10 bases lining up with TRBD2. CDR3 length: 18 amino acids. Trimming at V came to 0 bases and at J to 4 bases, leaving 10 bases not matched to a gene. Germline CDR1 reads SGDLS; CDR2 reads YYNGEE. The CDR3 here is CASSVAGGTSGVYNEQFF. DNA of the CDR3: TGTGCCAGCAGCGTAGCTGGAGGTACTAGCGGGGTGTACAATGAGCAGTTCTTC.

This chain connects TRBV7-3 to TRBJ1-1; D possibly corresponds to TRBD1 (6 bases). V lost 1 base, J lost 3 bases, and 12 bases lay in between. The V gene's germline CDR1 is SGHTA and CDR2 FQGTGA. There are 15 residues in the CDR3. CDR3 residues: CASSLNNREDTEAFF. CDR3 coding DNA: TGTGCCAGCAGCTTAAACAACAGGGAAGACACTGAAGCTTTCTTT.